The 32 T cell receptor beta chains presented below share a single source sample, sequenced in a study of shared clonotypes between healthy human individuals. Produced via immunoSEQ multiplex PCR; TCRdb's table is partial and in-frame only. This repertoire shows 2 million or so clones, 95% found once; its top ten account for more than 0.1%. Sequenced input: naive CD4+ T cells sorted from blood. This sample's subset: CD45RA+ positively selected. The receptors stem from a man aged 18 to 29 in good health.

This sequence joins TRBV30 and TRBJ2-5; weak D call: TRBD2 (5 bases). There are 13 residues in the CDR3. Germline V gene lookup returns CDR1 GTSNPN and CDR2 SVGIG (reference sequence). Deletions cut 5 bases from V and 5 bases from J, with 15 bases between. The chain's CDR3 is CAWVRVAGETQYF. In DNA, the CDR3 is TGTGCCTGGGTGAGGGTAGCCGGGGAGACCCAGTACTTC.

The chain recombines TRBV29-1 with TRBJ1-1; D gene uncertain. In germline, CDR1 is SQVTM, CDR2 ANQGSEA. This CDR3 comprises 13 residues. With 7 bases removed from V and 0 bases from J, the gap between germline ends came to 12 bases. The CDR3 sequence: CSAERVLNTEAFF. CDR3 DNA: TGCAGCGCCGAACGGGTATTGAACACTGAAGCTTTCTTT.

The CDR3 DNA sequence: TGTGCCACCCACTCGACAGAAAACAATGAGCAGTTCTTC. Translating gives CATHSTENNEQFF. This chain connects TRBV10-3 to TRBJ2-1; TRBD1 is a possible D gene (5 bases). Trimming removed 10 bases from V and 5 bases from J, with 15 bases in between. Germline V gene lookup returns CDR1 ENHRY and CDR2 SYGVKD. The CDR3 runs to 13 residues.

The chain links TRBV6-5 to TRBJ2-3; D call uncertain. The CDR3 has 16 amino acids. The germline V and J ends were trimmed by 0 bases and 3 bases, with 13 bases remaining between them. Germline CDR1 is MNHEY and CDR2 is SVGAGI. CDR3 coding DNA: TGTGCCAGCAGTTACTCGAAAGGGAAATTGACAGATACGCAGTATTTT. Amino acids: CASSYSKGKLTDTQYF.

V and J are TRBV25-1 and TRBJ1-5; the D gene is possibly TRBD1 (6 bases). Trimming took off 4 bases at V and 1 base at J, with 11 bases between the two ends. Germline loops: CDR1 MGHDK, CDR2 SYGVNS. The CDR3 is 15 amino acids. This CDR3 reads CASSGERGSNQPQHF. For the CDR3, the DNA is TGTGCCAGCAGTGGGGAAAGGGGGAGCAATCAGCCCCAGCATTTT.

The CDR3 region is CASSYLAGGTGELFF. The CDR3, as DNA: TGTGCCAGCAGTTACCTAGCGGGGGGCACCGGGGAGCTGTTTTTT. The V and J genes are TRBV6-5 and TRBJ2-2, with TRBD2 matching 11 bases. CDR3 length: 15 amino acids. From germline, CDR1 is MNHEY and CDR2 SVGAGI. V was clipped by 2 bases and J by 4 bases; unmatched bases: 0.

This chain's CDR3 is CASRTVSGANVLTF. CDR3 sequence (DNA): TGTGCCAGCAGAACGGTCTCTGGGGCCAACGTCCTGACTTTC. The rearrangement uses TRBV7-8 and TRBJ2-6; no firm D call. The CDR3 sequence is 14 residues long. Trimming cost V 6 bases and J 0 bases, with 6 bases left between them. CDR1 is SGHVS, CDR2 FQNEAQ, per germline. Complete variable domain (other parts from reference TRBV7-8 and TRBJ2-6): GAGVSQSPRYKVAKRGQDVALRCDPISGHVSLFWYQQALGQGPEFLTYFQNEAQLDKSGLPSDRFFAERPEGSVSTLKIQRTQQEDSAVYLCASRTVSGANVLTFGAGSRLTVL.

The rearrangement links TRBV9 to TRBJ2-5; maybe TRBD2 (5 bases). The V and J ends lost 3 bases and 1 base respectively, with 16 bases between them. The germline V gene encodes CDR1 SGDLS and CDR2 YYNGEE. The CDR3 runs to 16 residues. In DNA form, the CDR3 reads TGTGCCAGCAGCGCTACCGGGGTGACGGCCCAAGAGACCCAGTACTTC. This sequence encodes CASSATGVTAQETQYF.

The rearrangement links TRBV4-3 to TRBJ2-1; 10 nucleotides line up with TRBD1. The CDR3 runs to 14 residues. Germline values: CDR1 LGHNA, CDR2 YSLEER. V trimming: 1 base; J trimming: 9 bases; junction bases outside the gene matches: 3. The CDR3 loop reads CASSQGQGASEQFF. CDR3 DNA: TGCGCCAGCAGCCAAGGACAGGGGGCCAGTGAGCAGTTCTTC.

The rearrangement joins TRBV4-3 to TRBJ2-5; 9 positions agree with TRBD2. This CDR3 is built from 18 residues. CDR1 and CDR2 (germline): LGHNA, YSLEER. V lost 3 bases, J lost 4 bases, and 15 bases stayed unmatched. Here the CDR3 reads CASSHAVGNSGSRETQYF. The CDR3 DNA reads as TGCGCCAGCAGCCACGCCGTCGGAAATAGCGGGAGCAGAGAGACCCAGTACTTC.

V and J are TRBV7-9 and TRBJ2-3, with a weak D call TRBD2 (6 bases). The CDR3 consists of 14 residues. Germline-derived CDR1 and CDR2 are SEHNR and FQNEAQ (reference sequence). The V end lost 5 bases, the J end lost 3 bases, and 12 bases lay between the germline ends. CDR3 DNA sequence: TGTGCCAGCAGCCTTTCAGGGACTACAGATACGCAGTATTTT. This sequence encodes CASSLSGTTDTQYF.

The rearrangement uses TRBV5-4 and TRBJ2-7; 8 nucleotides match TRBD2. The CDR3 contains 17 residues. The V and J ends lost 3 bases and 0 bases, in that order; junction bases with no gene match: 11. Per the germline V gene, CDR1 is SGHNT and CDR2 is YYREEE (reference sequence). Here the CDR3 DNA reads TGTGCCAGCAGCTGGATTTGGGCGGGGGGCAACTCCTACGAGCAGTACTTC. It translates to CASSWIWAGGNSYEQYF. Using reference TRBV5-4 and TRBJ2-7 for the parts outside the CDR3, the full variable domain is ETGVTQSPTHLIKTRGQQVTLRCSSQSGHNTVSWYQQALGQGPQFIFQYYREEENGRGNFPPRFSGLQFPNYSSELNVNALELDDSALYLCASSWIWAGGNSYEQYFGPGTRLTVT.

The chain is built from TRBV5-1 and TRBJ1-1; a weak D match, TRBD1 (6 bases). The CDR3 is made up of 17 amino acids. The germline V gene encodes CDR1 SGHRS and CDR2 YFSETQ. The V end was cut by 0 bases, the J end by 3 bases, with 18 bases between. CDR3: CASSLVTGYRMDTEAFF. CDR3 bases: TGCGCCAGCAGCTTGGTTACAGGGTATAGAATGGACACTGAAGCTTTCTTT.

V gene TRBV27 combines with J gene TRBJ2-4; D perhaps matches TRBD2 (5 bases). CDR1 is MNHEY and CDR2 is SMNVEV in the germline V gene (reference sequence). Trimming removed 7 bases at V and 0 bases at J, with 13 bases between. The CDR3 is 15 amino acids. This CDR3 reads CASKADSLAKNIQYF. CDR3 DNA sequence: TGTGCCAGCAAAGCGGACTCACTAGCCAAAAACATTCAGTACTTC.

This chain joins TRBV30 and TRBJ2-3; the D is unclear. There are 15 residues in the CDR3. The germline gives CDR1 GTSNPN, CDR2 SVGIG (reference sequence). The V gene lost 3 bases and the J gene lost 0 bases, with 13 bases spanning the gap. The CDR3 protein is CAWSSGVYSTDTQYF. In nucleotides, the CDR3 is TGTGCCTGGAGCTCTGGGGTTTATAGCACAGATACGCAGTATTTT.

A note on this clone: Other DNA sequences in this specimen translate into the identical CDR3. The chain employs TRBV5-1 and TRBJ1-2, with 8 bases aligning to TRBD1. Germline V gene lookup returns CDR1 SGHRS and CDR2 YFSETQ. CDR3 size: 15 residues. V gave up 0 bases and J gave up 5 bases; unmatched junction bases: 6. The CDR3 sequence: CASSLGQGAGYGYTF. The CDR3 DNA reads TGCGCCAGCAGCTTGGGTCAGGGGGCTGGTTATGGCTACACCTTC.

The rearrangement links TRBV7-9 to TRBJ1-2; D is undetermined. The CDR3 totals 15 residues. V was cut by 5 bases and J by 0 bases, with 13 bases left in between. Looked up from germline, CDR1 is SEHNR and CDR2 is FQNEAQ (reference sequence). CDR3 DNA sequence: TGTGCCAGCAGCAAGGATGGTCTCTCTAACTATGGCTACACCTTC. This translates into CASSKDGLSNYGYTF.

This clone was seen a single time. This chain connects TRBV5-4 to TRBJ2-1; TRBD2 might be the D (7 bases). The germline CDR1 and CDR2 sequences are SGHNT and YYREEE (reference sequence). With 4 bases removed from V and 6 bases from J, the gap between germline ends came to 17 bases. The CDR3 runs 15 residues. CDR3 region: CASSIPGGKGNEQFF. CDR3 nucleotides: TGTGCCAGCAGCATACCGGGGGGCAAGGGCAATGAGCAGTTCTTC.

As DNA, the CDR3 is TGTGCCAGCAGCTCCTGGGGACGGACAGGGTACTACGAGCAGTACTTC. This gives the protein CASSSWGRTGYYEQYF. The chain employs TRBV11-2 and TRBJ2-7; 8 bases line up with TRBD1. Trimming removed 4 bases from V and 3 bases from J; junction bases left unmatched: 11. The CDR3 runs 16 residues. Germline V gene sequence: CDR1 SGHAT, CDR2 FQNNGV. The variable domain in full, with the rest retrieved from reference TRBV11-2 and TRBJ2-7, is EAGVAQSPRYKIIEKRQSVAFWCNPISGHATLYWYQQILGQGPKLLIQFQNNGVVDDSQLPKDRFSAERLKGVDSTLKIQPAKLEDSAVYLCASSSWGRTGYYEQYFGPGTRLTVT.

The chain links TRBV5-4 to TRBJ2-2, with 7 bases identical to TRBD2. The length of the CDR3 is 15 residues. After removal of 4 bases from V and 4 bases from J, the junction contained 7 bases not matched to a gene. Germline V gene lookup returns CDR1 SGHNT and CDR2 YYREEE (reference sequence). The CDR3 region has the DNA TGTGCCAGCAGCCTGGCCGCTAGCGGCACCGGGGAGCTGTTTTTT. Its protein is CASSLAASGTGELFF.

The V and J genes are TRBV28 and TRBJ2-7; perhaps TRBD1 as D (6 bases). The V and J ends lost 1 base and 2 bases respectively, with 9 bases between them. The CDR3 has 14 residues. Germline V gene data show CDR1 as MDHEN and CDR2 as SYDVKM. The CDR3 nucleotides read TGTGCCAGCAGTTTATCCTGGGACACCTACGAGCAGTACTTC. This encodes CASSLSWDTYEQYF.

The chain is built from TRBV27 and TRBJ2-3, with D unclear. Trimming took 2 bases from V and 6 from J, leaving 15 bases between them. The germline CDR1 and CDR2 sequences are MNHEY and SMNVEV (reference sequence). The CDR3 covers 15 residues. CDR3 nucleotides: TGTGCCAGCAGTTTAAGGGTCCCTCAGAGGGATACGCAGTATTTT. Its protein is CASSLRVPQRDTQYF.

This clone is a singleton in its sample. CDR3 loop: CASSLRGGNTEAFF. CDR3 nucleotides: TGTGCCAGTAGTCTCCGAGGGGGGAACACTGAAGCTTTCTTT. The genes are TRBV19 and TRBJ1-1, with D perhaps matching TRBD1 (6 bases). This CDR3 is 14 amino acids long. CDR1 is LNHDA and CDR2 is SQIVND in the germline V gene (reference sequence). Trimming left V 5 bases short and J 1 base short, with 11 bases between.

This clone was counted a single time. The rearrangement joins TRBV6-1 to TRBJ2-7; 7 nucleotides agree with TRBD1. V gave up 4 bases and J gave up 2 bases; unmatched junction bases: 2. Looked up from germline, CDR1 is MNHNS and CDR2 is SASEGT. The CDR3 extends over 13 amino acids. The CDR3 nucleotides are TGTGCCAGCAGTGTGCAGGGGGCCTACGAGCAGTACTTC. Its protein is CASSVQGAYEQYF.

This clone was recorded only once. The V gene is TRBV4-3, the J gene TRBJ2-1; 10 nucleotides line up with TRBD2. This CDR3 spans 16 amino acids. Trimming at V came to 4 bases and at J to 2 bases, leaving 5 bases not matched to a gene. Germline V gene sequence: CDR1 LGHNA, CDR2 YSLEER. The DNA of the CDR3 is TGCGCCAGCAGCCTCCAGCGGGAGGGCCCCTACAATGAGCAGTTCTTC. Its protein is CASSLQREGPYNEQFF.

The rearrangement links TRBV9 to TRBJ2-4, with 7 bases fitting TRBD1. The junction had 12 bases not matched to a gene; V was cut back by 0 bases and J by 6 bases. Per the germline V gene, CDR1 is SGDLS and CDR2 is YYNGEE. The CDR3 contains 17 residues. CDR3 DNA: TGTGCCAGCAGCGTAGAGCCCCGGACAGGAAATCCAAACATTCAGTACTTC. It encodes CASSVEPRTGNPNIQYF. Based on the CDR3 plus reference TRBV9 and TRBJ2-4, the full variable domain is DSGVTQTPKHLITATGQRVTLRCSPRSGDLSVYWYQQSLDQGLQFLIQYYNGEERAKGNILERFSAQQFPDLHSELNLSSLELGDSALYFCASSVEPRTGNPNIQYFGAGTRLSVL.

The V gene is TRBV27, the J gene TRBJ1-5, with 9 positions matching TRBD1. V was pared by 2 bases and J by 5 bases, with 10 bases of the junction left unmatched. The CDR3 is 17 amino acids. Germline-derived CDR1 and CDR2 are MNHEY and SMNVEV (reference sequence). CDR3 nucleotides: TGTGCCAGCAGTTTAAAGACACCGGGACAGGGCTATCAGCCCCAGCATTTT. It translates to CASSLKTPGQGYQPQHF.

This clone was observed a single time. This chain joins TRBV7-3 and TRBJ1-1, with 9 bases matching TRBD1. The germline V gene has CDR1 SGHTA and CDR2 FQGTGA. The CDR3 consists of 15 residues. V was pared by 6 bases and J by 4 bases, with 9 bases of the junction left unmatched. As DNA, the CDR3 is TGTGCCAGCAGTGAGGACAGGGGAATGTTCACTGAAGCTTTCTTT. Protein sequence: CASSEDRGMFTEAFF.

This chain connects TRBV10-3 to TRBJ2-5; 7 bases match TRBD2. The CDR3 covers 15 residues. CDR1 ENHRY and CDR2 SYGVKD come from the germline V gene. J lost 4 bases, V lost 3 bases, and 8 bases had no gene match. The CDR3 sequence: CAISDSGKMAETQYF. Here the CDR3 DNA reads TGTGCCATCAGTGACAGCGGGAAAATGGCAGAGACCCAGTACTTC.

The chain has TRBV28 and TRBJ1-1; maybe TRBD1 (6 bases). V lost 5 bases and J lost 1, with 11 bases in between. Looked up from germline, CDR1 is MDHEN and CDR2 is SYDVKM. The CDR3 is 14 amino acids. CDR3 DNA: TGTGCCAGCAGTGCTCCGACAGGGAACACTGAAGCTTTCTTT. This gives the protein CASSAPTGNTEAFF.

The V call is TRBV7-9, the J call TRBJ2-3; D ambiguous. V was trimmed by 5 bases and J by 4 bases, leaving 10 bases between them. CDR3 length: 13 amino acids. Germline CDR1 is SEHNR and CDR2 is FQNEAQ (reference sequence). CDR3 loop: CASSPPSSDTQYF. The CDR3, as DNA: TGTGCCAGCAGCCCACCGTCCTCAGATACGCAGTATTTT.

The chain has TRBV5-7 and TRBJ2-2; D assignment may be TRBD1 or TRBD2 (5 bases each). TRBV5-7 is labeled an ORF, and its function is uncertain. This CDR3 region has 19 residues. Trimming removed 0 bases from V and 4 bases from J, with 22 bases in between. The CDR3 sequence: CASSLVVHRGADGTGELFF. CDR3 DNA: TGTGCCAGCAGCTTGGTAGTTCATAGAGGGGCCGATGGCACCGGGGAGCTGTTTTTT.